One TCR beta chain is described in this entry. Its binding antigen is unknown. Per-base quality was not reported, and no clone a single base away is much larger than it. The sample comes from a study of long-term antiretroviral therapy in people with HIV (dated by TCRdb to the early 2020s). Notes on the research overall: Collection of the earliest samples took place about a decade ahead of the 2015 WHO recommendation for immediate ART, at a time when ART was typically delayed until CD4 counts fell. A retrospective serial study tested whether changes in peripheral blood TRB repertoire composition and diversity were associated with ART initiation and durable HIV suppression. The cohort contributed fewer than 200 cryopreserved PBMC samples from about 30 adults with confirmed HIV infection, collected serially over a mean of around six years (range 1-12). Of the approximately 30 participants with HIV, ten to eleven were female. Test extractions of a monoclonal T-cell line alongside about 30 polyclonal samples showed no cross-contamination during QIAcube processing.

V has 7 bases trimmed and J has 8 bases trimmed; junction bases matching no gene number 13. The germline V gene encodes CDR1 MDHEN and CDR2 SYDVKM. The CDR3 spans 14 residues, from the cysteine through the phenylalanine. Kept here is only the CDR3 DNA, which spans 42 bases and is read in frame from base 1. Inclusion was restricted to participants for whom at least one PBMC sample before ART initiation and at least two post-ART samples were available. Treatment was received in the United States of America by all participants with HIV. Before DNA extraction, cryopreserved samples of roughly 0.9-10 million PBMC were thawed and then washed. At the time of the earliest PBMC sample, participants with HIV were aged between about 23 and 55 years. PBMC samples were contributed by each participant from 1-4 timepoints before ART initiation and 2-8 timepoints after ART initiation, with a median of 7 samples. Serial HIV viral load, CD4+ T-cell count, ART history and demographic data were obtained for every participant. Genomic DNA was extracted from unsorted PBMC with a Qiagen kit on a QIAcube, with processing performed in batches of 12 samples.

General conclusions and limits of the study: The repertoire was dominated across all time points by expanded TRB clones identified before ART initiation, although this dominance was seen to fluctuate and to decrease in many PLHIV after ART. Because PBMC availability was limited, only the TCR beta chain was sequenced, with no alpha chain pairing. Inferences about post-ART repertoire changes were limited because no data were available on ART adherence, viral resistance or therapy changes. Because pre-ART samples had limited cell numbers, unsorted PBMC were profiled rather than sorted CD4+ and CD8+ T cells. Starting ART was linked to a significant rise in TRB diversity, yet even after long-term ART the diversity remained significantly lower than in transplant donor controls. CDR3 length ranges in HIV repertoires were narrower than in controls, and network structure suggested an antigen-experienced repertoire with only a slight naive shift after ART. The samples were dated from about 2004 to 2018, and the ART regimens that were used may be less effective than current ART regimens.

The immunoSEQ hsTCRB v3.0 assay was used at survey level resolution to sequence the TRB variable region. TRB sequencing targeted a depth of roughly 35,000-55,000 T-cell genomes per sample. TRB libraries were pooled and sequenced on an Illumina MiSeq using a v3 150-cycle kit. The study's own analysis went as follows. Repertoire analysis ran in R within a reproducible Nextflow workflow covering QC, data transformation and analysis. Custom analyses were implemented in LymphoSeq2, an R package for AIRR-Seq data exploration. A handful of samples yielding fewer than 5000 total TRB sequences were excluded, leaving 150 to 200 analyzed HIV repertoires. Among the approximately 180 retained HIV repertoires, 59 were collected before ART initiation and approximately 130 were collected after ART initiation. Repertoires were downsampled to 5000 TRB nucleotide sequences, with summary statistics averaged over 100 downsampling iterations. Only TRB sequences with CDR3 regions of at least seven amino acids were retained for analysis. Diversity was assessed using a clonality score derived from Shannon entropy and using the Gini coefficient. In the repertoire networks, any two of the top 5000 CDR3 amino acid sequences were connected whenever the two sequences differed by an edit distance of one. GLIPH2 predicted antigen specificity groups and MHC restriction for TRB CDR3 amino acid sequences. CDR3 amino acid sequences were matched against VDJdb and McPAS-TCR to flag known CMV, EBV, HIV or tissue antigen associations. Pre-ART, post-ART and control groups were compared with Wilcoxon signed-rank tests and Holm-Bonferroni correction. TCRdb provides this immuneACCESS table in a form limited to in-frame rearrangements. Some clones are lacking; in checked studies, under half of them reflect an unresolved V gene, and why the rest are absent is not known. Clone size and V and J calls were adopted from that table, with D and trimming inferred from the DNA. Recorded for this sample are 17,000 or so clones; more than 75% of them occurred a single time. The ten most abundant clones make up approximately 4.5% of the sample.

This material consisted of unsorted PBMCs, taken 0.1 years before starting antiretroviral therapy. The rearrangement combines TRBV28 with TRBJ1-2; 7 junctional bases match TRBD1. This sequence was found in a man younger than 30 with HIV. The CDR3 here reads CASTKGQRRGGYTF. Here is the DNA: TGTGCCAGCACTAAGGGACAGCGCAGGGGCGGCTACACCTTC.